This TCR beta chain appears in the sequencing data of a study of cytomegalovirus exposure and HLA in healthy donors. The wider study: Within the Caucasian-associated ancestry cluster were more than 75% of the approximately 400 genotyped donors. Study-wide results and limits: The study recorded 150 to 200 TCR beta chains that were cytomegalovirus-associated. Segments of the TCR beta V type were, in most cases, productive about 87% or about 30% of the time in an earlier analysis.

The CDR3 is 14 amino acids. Per the germline V gene, CDR1 is MDHEN and CDR2 is SYDVKM. Trimming removed 6 bases from V and 3 bases from J, with 15 bases in between. The PCR used 60 Vbeta and 13 Jbeta primers. Profiled with immunoSEQ multiplex PCR; TCRdb holds only in-frame clones, not every one. Among roughly 130,000 clones, 80% were seen once, and the ten largest hold 0.85% to 1.3%. This clone is deemed medium-sized. What it binds is unknown. Donors showed nominal health when sampled, although they likely had unrecorded immune exposures. The rearrangement links TRBV28 to TRBJ2-7, with D perhaps TRBD1 (5 bases). This receptor was identified in a human donor in good health. The source material was PBMCs. The CDR3 spells CASRTAGMGYEQYF. The CDR3 DNA follows: TGTGCCAGCAGAACCGCAGGGATGGGCTACGAGCAGTACTTC.